This TCR beta chain derives from a study of cytomegalovirus exposure and HLA in healthy donors. Study overall: HLA-typed donors were the source of about 85 million unique TCRs held in an early data release. Regarding the study as a whole: According to the study, roughly 160 TCR beta chains were cytomegalovirus-associated.

Worth noting for this clone: Its matching antigen is unknown.

The CDR3 consists of 15 residues. V shed 6 bases and J 1 base; nucleotides not matched to a gene: 7. CDR1 is KGHSH, CDR2 LQKENI, per germline. 60 Vbeta and 13 Jbeta primers were used in PCR. Here immunoSEQ multiplex PCR was the method, and the copy in TCRdb shows in-frame clones only, minus some. The repertoire consists of around 200,000 clones, with about 79% occurring once and the leading ten covering 1.2%. The chain has TRBV18 and TRBJ2-3; 7 nucleotides agree with TRBD1. The sequencing input was PBMCs. The clonotype originates from a girl aged 2-10 years in good health and CMV-seropositive. This CDR3 is CASSLWDSRTDTQYF. The DNA for the CDR3 is TGTGCCAGCTCGCTGTGGGACAGCCGCACAGATACGCAGTATTTT.